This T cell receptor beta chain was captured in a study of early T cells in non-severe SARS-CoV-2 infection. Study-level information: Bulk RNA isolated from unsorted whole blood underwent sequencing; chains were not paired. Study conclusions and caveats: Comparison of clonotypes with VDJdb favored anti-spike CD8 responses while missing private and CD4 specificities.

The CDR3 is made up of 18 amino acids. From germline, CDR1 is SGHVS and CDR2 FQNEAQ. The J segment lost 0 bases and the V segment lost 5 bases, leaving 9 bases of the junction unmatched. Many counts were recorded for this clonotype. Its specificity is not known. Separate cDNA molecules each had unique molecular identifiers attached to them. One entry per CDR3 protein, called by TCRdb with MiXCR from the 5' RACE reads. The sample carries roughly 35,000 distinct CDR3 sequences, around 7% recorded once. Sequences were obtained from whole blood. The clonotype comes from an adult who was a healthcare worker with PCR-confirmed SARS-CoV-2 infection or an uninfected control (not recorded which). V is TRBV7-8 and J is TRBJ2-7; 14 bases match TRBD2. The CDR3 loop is CASSLPGLAGARSYEQYF. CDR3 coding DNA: TGTGCCAGCAGCCTACCGGGACTAGCGGGAGCCCGCTCCTACGAGCAGTACTTC.